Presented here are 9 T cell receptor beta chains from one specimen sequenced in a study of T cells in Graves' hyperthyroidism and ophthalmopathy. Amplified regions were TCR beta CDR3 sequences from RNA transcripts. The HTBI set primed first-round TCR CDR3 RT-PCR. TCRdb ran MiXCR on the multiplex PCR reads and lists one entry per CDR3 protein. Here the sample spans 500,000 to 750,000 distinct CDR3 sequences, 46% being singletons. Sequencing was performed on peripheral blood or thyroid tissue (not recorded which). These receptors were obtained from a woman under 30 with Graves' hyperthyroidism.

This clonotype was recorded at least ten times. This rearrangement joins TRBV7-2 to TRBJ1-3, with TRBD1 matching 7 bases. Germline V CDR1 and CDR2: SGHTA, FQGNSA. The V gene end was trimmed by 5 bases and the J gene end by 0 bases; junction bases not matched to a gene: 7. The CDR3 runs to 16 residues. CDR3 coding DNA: TGTGCCAGCAGCGACGGACAGGTTCTCTCTGGAAACACCATATATTTT. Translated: CASSDGQVLSGNTIYF.

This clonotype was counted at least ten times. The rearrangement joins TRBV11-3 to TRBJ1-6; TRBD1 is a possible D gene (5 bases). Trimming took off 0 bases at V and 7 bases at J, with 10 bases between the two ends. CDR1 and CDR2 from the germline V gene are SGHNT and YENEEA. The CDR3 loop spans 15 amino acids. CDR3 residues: CASSLDRVENSPLHF. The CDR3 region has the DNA TGTGCCAGCAGCTTAGACAGGGTCGAGAATTCACCCCTCCACTTT.

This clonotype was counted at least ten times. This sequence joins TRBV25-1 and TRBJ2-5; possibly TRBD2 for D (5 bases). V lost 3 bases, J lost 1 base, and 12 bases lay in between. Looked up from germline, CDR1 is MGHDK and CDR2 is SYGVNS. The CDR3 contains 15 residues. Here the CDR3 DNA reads TGTGCCAGCAGTGACCCAGCGGAACCCCAAGAGACCCAGTACTTC. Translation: CASSDPAEPQETQYF.

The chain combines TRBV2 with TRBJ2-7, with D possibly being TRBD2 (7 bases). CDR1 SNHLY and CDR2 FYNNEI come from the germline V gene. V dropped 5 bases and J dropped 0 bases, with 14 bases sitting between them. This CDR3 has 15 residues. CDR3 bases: TGTGCCAGCAGTTACTCCCGGGGGGCCTCCTACGAGCAGTACTTC. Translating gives CASSYSRGASYEQYF.

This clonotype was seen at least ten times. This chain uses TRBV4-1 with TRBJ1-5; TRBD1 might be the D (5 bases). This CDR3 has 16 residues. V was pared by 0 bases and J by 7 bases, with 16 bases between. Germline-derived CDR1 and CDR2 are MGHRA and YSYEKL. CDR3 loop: CASSQDGWGEEQPQHF. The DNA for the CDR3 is TGCGCCAGCAGCCAAGATGGGTGGGGGGAGGAACAGCCCCAGCATTTT.

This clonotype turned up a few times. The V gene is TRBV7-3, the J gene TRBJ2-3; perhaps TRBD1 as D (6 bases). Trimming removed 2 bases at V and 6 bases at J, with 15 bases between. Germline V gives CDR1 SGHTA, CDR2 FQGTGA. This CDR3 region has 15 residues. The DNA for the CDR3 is TGTGCCAGCAGCTTAGGGAACAGGGTGTTCGATACGCAGTATTTT. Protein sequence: CASSLGNRVFDTQYF.

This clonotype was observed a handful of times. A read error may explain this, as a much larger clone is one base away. CDR3 in amino acids: CASSSRWGDVATEALF. DNA for the CDR3: TGTGCCAGCAGCTCGCGGTGGGGGGACGTAGCCACTGAAGCTCTCTTT. The V call is TRBV7-6, the J call TRBJ1-1, with a possible D match to TRBD1 (5 bases). Germline V gene lookup returns CDR1 SGHVS and CDR2 FNYEAQ. The CDR3 is made up of 16 amino acids.

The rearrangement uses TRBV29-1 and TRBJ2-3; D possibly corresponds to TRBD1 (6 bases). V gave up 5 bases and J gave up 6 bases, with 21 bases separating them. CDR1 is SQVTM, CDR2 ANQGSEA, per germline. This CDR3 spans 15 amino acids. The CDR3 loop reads CSVWGGGSIGDTQYF. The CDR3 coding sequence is TGCAGCGTTTGGGGTGGGGGCTCTATCGGGGATACGCAGTATTTT.

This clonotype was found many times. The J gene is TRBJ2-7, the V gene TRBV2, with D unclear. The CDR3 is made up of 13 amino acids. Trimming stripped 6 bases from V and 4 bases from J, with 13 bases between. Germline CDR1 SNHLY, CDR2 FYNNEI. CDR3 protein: CASRADPQYEQYF. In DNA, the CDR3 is TGTGCCAGCAGGGCGGACCCCCAATACGAGCAGTACTTC.